This entry describes one TCR beta chain. Its binding antigen is unknown. One base away there is no much larger clone; base qualities are not given. Evidence of autoimmunity was present in all CD3G-deficient patients, and the autoimmunity was more severe in two of the patients. At testing, patients were between 2 and 39 years old and showed lower naive and higher memory CD4+ and CD8+ T-cell proportions. CD4+ cells were FACS-sorted into CD25-high CD127-low regulatory T cells and CD25-low CD127-high conventional CD4+ T cells. Roughly six individuals with CD3G deficiency made up the patient group. An international network of physicians spanning the United States, Europe and Asia provided the patient samples and clinical data. Ficoll density separation was used to isolate peripheral blood mononuclear cells. The data stem from a study of regulatory T cells (dated by TCRdb to 2017 to 2018). About the investigation overall: The study compared T-cell receptor beta repertoires of sorted regulatory, conventional CD4+ and CD8+ T cells between CD3G-deficient patients and healthy controls. The investigation overall reported the following: Restricted unique TRB V-J pairs and skewed V and J gene usage were observed in patient repertoires, most markedly in regulatory T cells. Hydrophobic residues at CDR3 positions 6 and 7 were enriched in conventional CD4+ T cells from CD3G-deficient patients, which suggests more self-reactive specificities.

The CDR3 contains 13 residues, cysteine and phenylalanine counted. Only the CDR3 region is kept as DNA, spanning 39 bases read in frame from base 1. V is shortened by 5 bases, J by 10 bases, and the region joining them spans 17 bases. CDR1 and CDR2 (MDHEN, SYDVKM) derive from the germline V gene. The multiplex PCR relied on 52 forward TRBV primers and 13 reverse TRBJ primers, and amplification bias was corrected through assay-based and computational methods. Within the immunoSEQ assay, multiplex PCR amplified rearranged TRB loci from genomic DNA. Sequencing of the TRB amplicons was done on an Illumina HiSeq platform. From the authors' description of their analysis: Custom algorithms error-filtered the raw sequences and aligned them to reference gene sequences, after which the immunoSEQ online tools were used for analysis. Frequencies of productive and nonproductive TRB rearrangements were assessed among unique sequences as well as among total sequences. Assessment of potential self-reactivity relied on the hydrophobicity of positions 6 and 7 in the TRB CDR3, along with their amino acid composition. Groups were compared by t tests, Mann-Whitney tests or two-way ANOVA performed in Prism software. The table comes from immuneACCESS by way of TCRdb, which keeps in-frame sequences with V and J called. Part of the clones is missing from these tables; in studies checked, under half for an unresolved V gene and the rest for unknown reasons. That table is the source of V, J and clone size, and D and trimming were worked out from the DNA. For this sample there are about 17,000 clones; 84% appear just once. The top ten clones comprise more than 7% of the sample.

The TCR originated in a young adult with CD3G deficiency. Sequenced sample: conventional CD4+ T cells sorted from blood. The V and J genes are TRBV28 and TRBJ1-1; perhaps TRBD1 is the D gene, with 5 bases matching. Read as DNA, the sequence is TGTGCCAGCAGTCGGTTTAAAGAGGGGAGAGCTTTCTTT. Its product reads: CASSRFKEGRAFF.